The 8 T cell receptor beta chains in this list originate from one sample, sequenced in a study of T-cell memory formation after mild COVID-19. TCRdb itself ran the 5' RACE reads through MiXCR, one entry per CDR3 protein. The sample has about 82,000 distinct CDR3 sequences, about 13% seen once. Sequences were obtained from PBMCs or a T cell subset sorted from them (not recorded which). These receptors originate from a man aged 18 to 29 who had mild COVID-19 (a few samples of this study predate the infection). Cell type and time point are not known.

This clonotype has a count of ten or more. The chain uses TRBV4-1 and TRBJ1-4, with 10 bases matching TRBD1. V was pared by 0 bases and J by 8 bases, with 6 bases of the junction left unmatched. The germline V gene encodes CDR1 MGHRA and CDR2 YSYEKL. This CDR3 comprises 16 residues. Here the CDR3 DNA reads TGCGCCAGCAGCCAAGATCCCGGGACAGGGGCGGAAAAACTGTTTTTT. Translating it yields CASSQDPGTGAEKLFF.

The sample holds many counts of this clonotype. The chain has TRBV5-1 and TRBJ2-1; 7 bases fit TRBD1. V lost 5 bases and J lost 1; bases outside the gene matches: 12. CDR1 is SGHRS and CDR2 is YFSETQ in the germline V gene. CDR3 length: 17 residues. The CDR3 nucleotides read TGCGCCAGCAGTATAGATTATAGGGGGCTATCCTACAATGAGCAGTTCTTC. Translated, it gives CASSIDYRGLSYNEQFF.

The chain joins TRBV27 to TRBJ2-1, with TRBD2 as a possible D gene (6 bases). Between the trimmed V and J ends, which lost 5 bases and 0 bases, there was a span of 14 bases. Per germline, CDR1 MNHEY and CDR2 SMNVEV (reference sequence). The CDR3 covers 16 residues. The CDR3 protein is CASSGARRGSYNEQFF. CDR3 nucleotide sequence: TGTGCCAGCAGTGGGGCCCGGCGGGGCTCCTACAATGAGCAGTTCTTC.

V and J are TRBV21-1 and TRBJ2-7; the table's TRBD1 call for D was not verified on the DNA. TRBV21-1 is given as a pseudogene. CDR3 size: 16 residues. CDR3 residues: CASSKPPSGTGGEQYV. Written as DNA, the CDR3 is TGTGCCAGCAGCAAGCCTCCCTCCGGGACAGGAGGCGAGCAGTACGTC.

Written as DNA, the CDR3 is TGTGCCAGCAGCCAAAACCTCAACTCCTATAATTCACCCCTCCACTTT. Its translation: CASSQNLNSYNSPLHF. V usage is TRBV4-2 and J usage is TRBJ1-6; the D is unclear. CDR1 LGHNA and CDR2 YNFKEQ come from the germline V gene. Trimming left V 2 bases short and J 0 bases short, with 8 bases between. There are 16 residues in the CDR3.

The rearrangement uses TRBV21-1 and TRBJ2-7; the table's D call of TRBD2 was not tested on the DNA. TRBV21-1 has pseudogene status. The length of the CDR3 is 16 residues. The CDR3 loop reads CASSKRAWDSLSEQYV. CDR3 sequence (DNA): TGTGCCAGCAGCAAAAGGGCTTGGGACTCCTTATCCGAGCAGTACGTC.

There are a few counts of this clonotype. The gene calls are TRBV12-3 or TRBV12-4 and TRBJ1-1, with 8 positions matching TRBD1. V gave up 7 bases and J gave up 4 bases; unmatched junction bases: 8. The length of the CDR3 is 14 residues. The CDR3 loop reads CASTAQGEGTEAFF. The CDR3 DNA reads as TGTGCCAGCACCGCACAGGGGGAGGGCACTGAAGCTTTCTTT.

At least ten counts were recorded for this clonotype. The V call is TRBV9, the J call TRBJ2-3; the match to TRBD2 covers 11 bases. J was trimmed by 4 bases and V by 0 bases; bases with no gene match: 7. The CDR3 has 17 residues. CDR1 is SGDLS and CDR2 is YYNGEE in the germline V gene. The CDR3 spells CASSVAGSGGAADTQYF. Written as DNA, the CDR3 is TGTGCCAGCAGCGTAGCGGGTAGCGGGGGGGCCGCAGATACGCAGTATTTT.